The clone carrying this TCR beta chain was seen repeatedly, ten times or more. What it recognizes is unknown. Because the library targeted alpha chains, this beta chain is an off-target read whose size means little. Time point denoted: sample taken at primary tumor resection. Without sorting, whole RNA was sequenced from tumor, nontumor lung or frozen PBMC. This sample was taken from a study of spatial heterogeneity in lung cancer. Study at large: Detection consistently yielded more beta chains than alpha chains. Combinations of a unique TCR and a UMI were tallied in raw reads, and on average each appeared more than ten times.

Study outcomes and limitations: At resection, ubiquitous expanded tumor TCRs appeared in blood more than at follow-up.

Individual TCR cDNA molecules each bore their own unique molecular identifier. TCRdb reanalysed the 5' RACE reads using MiXCR and keeps one entry per CDR3 protein. The table includes roughly 11,000 distinct CDR3 sequences, over 3% detected once. This TCR came from a female donor with early-stage non-small cell lung cancer. The sequencing here drew on PBMCs, taken at surgery.

The CDR3 region has the DNA TGTGCCAGCAGCTTCGCCCCCACAGGGGCTATGAAAAAACTGTTTTTT. It specifies CASSFAPTGAMKKLFF. V usage is TRBV11-2 and J usage is TRBJ1-4, with 7 bases fitting TRBD1. Unmatched junction bases numbered 13, after V lost 3 bases and J lost 9 bases. The V gene's germline CDR1 is SGHAT and CDR2 FQNNGV. This CDR3 has 16 residues.